What follows are 28 T cell receptor beta chains derived from one specimen sequenced in a study of shared clonotypes between healthy human individuals. The assay was immunoSEQ multiplex PCR, and TCRdb's table has in-frame clones only and misses some. Among over a million clones listed, more than 95% were seen once. The specimen was naive CD4+ T cells sorted from blood. Subset meaning: CD45RA+ positively selected. Receptor source: a man between 25 and 39 years old in good health.

This sequence joins TRBV7-9 and TRBJ1-4; D is ambiguous. Germline CDR1 is SEHNR and CDR2 is FQNEAQ (reference sequence). Trimming cost V 5 bases and J 8 bases, with 24 bases left between them. The CDR3 is 17 amino acids. This CDR3 is CASSPSGSKGTHEKLFF. CDR3 nucleotide sequence: TGTGCCAGCAGCCCATCGGGCTCAAAGGGAACCCACGAAAAACTGTTTTTT.

This rearrangement joins TRBV7-8 to TRBJ2-2; TRBD2 matches 13 bases. V shed 6 bases and J 4 bases; nucleotides not matched to a gene: 8. CDR1 and CDR2 (germline): SGHVS, FQNEAQ. This CDR3 region has 17 residues. The CDR3 DNA reads TGTGCCAGCAGATGGACTAGCGGGAGTGCCACCACCGGGGAGCTGTTTTTT. Translated, it gives CASRWTSGSATTGELFF. The full variable domain, rest sourced from reference TRBV7-8 and TRBJ2-2, is GAGVSQSPRYKVAKRGQDVALRCDPISGHVSLFWYQQALGQGPEFLTYFQNEAQLDKSGLPSDRFFAERPEGSVSTLKIQRTQQEDSAVYLCASRWTSGSATTGELFFGEGSRLTVL.

The chain has TRBV7-2 and TRBJ2-1; D is uncertain. CDR3 size: 13 residues. The germline V and J ends were trimmed by 5 bases and 3 bases, with 8 bases remaining between them. The germline V gene encodes CDR1 SGHTA and CDR2 FQGNSA. The CDR3 sequence is CASSVPYYNEQFF. In DNA form, the CDR3 reads TGTGCCAGCAGCGTACCCTACTACAATGAGCAGTTCTTC. The variable domain in full, with the rest retrieved from reference TRBV7-2 and TRBJ2-1, is GAGVSQSPSNKVTEKGKDVELRCDPISGHTALYWYRQSLGQGLEFLIYFQGNSAPDKSGLPSDRFSAERTGGSVSTLTIQRTQQEDSAVYLCASSVPYYNEQFFGPGTRLTVL.

Comment on this clone: Within the sample, other DNA sequences also encode this same CDR3. CDR3 coding DNA: TGCGCCAGCAGCTTGGCCGGGGTTAGCAATCAGCCCCAGCATTTT. Amino acid sequence: CASSLAGVSNQPQHF. The chain is built from TRBV5-1 and TRBJ1-5; D uncertain. V was clipped by 0 bases and J by 0 bases, with 7 bases between them. Per the germline V gene, CDR1 is SGHRS and CDR2 is YFSETQ. The CDR3 runs 15 residues.

The rearrangement joins TRBV10-3 to TRBJ2-2; 7 bases are a match to TRBD1. Looked up from germline, CDR1 is ENHRY and CDR2 is SYGVKD. The CDR3 is 13 amino acids. The ends lost 9 bases at V and 5 bases at J; junction bases unmatched: 6. The CDR3 nucleotides read TGTGCCATGGGACAGTCGACTACCGGGGAGCTGTTTTTT. This sequence encodes CAMGQSTTGELFF.

V and J are TRBV27 and TRBJ1-4, with 8 bases lining up with TRBD1. With 7 bases clipped from V and 4 bases from J, the junction kept 8 bases outside the gene matches. CDR1 and CDR2 from the germline V gene are MNHEY and SMNVEV (reference sequence). CDR3 size: 15 residues. The CDR3 sequence: CASKRRTGYNEKLFF. In DNA, the CDR3 is TGTGCCAGCAAAAGGAGGACAGGGTATAATGAAAAACTGTTTTTT. The whole variable domain, remainder taken from reference TRBV27 and TRBJ1-4, is EAQVTQNPRYLITVTGKKLTVTCSQNMNHEYMSWYRQDPGLGLRQIYYSMNVEVTDKGDVPEGYKVSRKEKRNFPLILESPSPNQTSLYFCASKRRTGYNEKLFFGSGTQLSVL.

Remarks on this clone: This sample also contains other DNA sequences that code for the same CDR3. The chain employs TRBV28 and TRBJ1-1; D not resolved. V lost 4 bases to trimming and J lost 0 bases, with 6 bases between them. Germline V gene lookup returns CDR1 MDHEN and CDR2 SYDVKM. The CDR3 sequence is 13 residues long. The CDR3 loop is CASSSPLNTEAFF. CDR3 sequence (DNA): TGTGCCAGCAGTTCCCCCTTGAACACTGAAGCTTTCTTT. The full variable domain, rest sourced from reference TRBV28 and TRBJ1-1, is DVKVTQSSRYLVKRTGEKVFLECVQDMDHENMFWYRQDPGLGLRLIYFSYDVKMKEKGDIPEGYSVSREKKERFSLILESASTNQTSMYLCASSSPLNTEAFFGQGTRLTVV.

The chain is built from TRBV10-1 and TRBJ2-7; D is uncertain. Trimming left V 3 bases short and J 1 base short, with 7 bases between. This CDR3 has 13 residues. Germline CDR1 is WNHNN and CDR2 is SYGVQD (reference sequence). The CDR3 loop reads CASSDRPSYEQYF. CDR3 nucleotides: TGCGCCAGCAGTGACAGGCCTTCCTACGAGCAGTACTTC.

J is TRBJ2-7 and V is TRBV7-9, with a possible D match to TRBD2 (6 bases). Germline values: CDR1 SEHNR, CDR2 FQNEAQ (reference sequence). This CDR3 has 15 amino acids. Trimming stripped 2 bases from V and 6 bases from J, with 17 bases between. CDR3 amino acids: CASSLSGAGSLEQYF. In nucleotides, the CDR3 is TGTGCCAGCAGCTTAAGCGGAGCGGGCTCCCTCGAGCAGTACTTC.

The J gene is TRBJ1-2, the V gene TRBV4-1; D ambiguous. Germline lookup yields CDR1 MGHRA and CDR2 YSYEKL. The CDR3 contains 14 residues. Trimming left V 3 bases short and J 4 bases short, with 12 bases between. The CDR3 loop is CASSHGTRGYGYTF. The DNA for the CDR3 is TGCGCCAGCAGCCACGGCACCCGGGGCTATGGCTACACCTTC.

The chain recombines TRBV9 with TRBJ1-5, with 7 bases that match TRBD1. The J segment lost 7 bases and the V segment lost 0 bases, leaving 1 base of the junction unmatched. Germline V gene lookup returns CDR1 SGDLS and CDR2 YYNGEE. This CDR3 is 13 amino acids long. In DNA form, the CDR3 reads TGTGCCAGCAGCGTAGGACAGGGCCAGCCCCAGCATTTT. Residues: CASSVGQGQPQHF.

The chain employs TRBV7-2 and TRBJ1-4, with 9 bases lining up with TRBD1. The CDR3 runs to 14 residues. CDR1 and CDR2 from the germline V gene are SGHTA and FQGNSA. The trim removed 6 bases at V and 7 bases at J, leaving 6 bases unmatched. The chain's CDR3 is CASSLTGGVEKLFF. Here the CDR3 DNA reads TGTGCCAGCAGTTTAACAGGGGGCGTTGAAAAACTGTTTTTT.

The J gene is TRBJ1-2, the V gene TRBV6-1, with D hard to call. This CDR3 is 14 amino acids long. Germline CDR1 and CDR2: MNHNS and SASEGT. V was shortened by 1 base and J by 8 bases, with 14 bases between the two germline ends. CDR3 protein: CASSEVPRTYGYTF. CDR3 nucleotide sequence: TGTGCCAGCAGTGAAGTTCCCAGAACGTACGGCTACACCTTC.

The count of this clone is one. Distinct nucleotide sequences in the sample also encode this CDR3. The chain has TRBV5-4 and TRBJ2-1, with TRBD2 matching over 12 bases. The junction had 4 bases not matched to a gene; V was cut back by 0 bases and J by 0 bases. CDR1 and CDR2 from the germline V gene are SGHNT and YYREEE (reference sequence). The CDR3 loop spans 18 amino acids. This CDR3 reads CASSLAGLAGLSYNEQFF. The CDR3 DNA reads as TGTGCCAGCAGCTTGGCGGGACTAGCGGGCCTCTCCTACAATGAGCAGTTCTTC.

This chain joins TRBV2 and TRBJ2-1; the D call may be TRBD1 or TRBD2 (5 bases each). Germline assignment: CDR1 SNHLY and CDR2 FYNNEI. This CDR3 comprises 16 residues. Trimming cost V 6 bases and J 1 base, with 16 bases left between them. CDR3 nucleotide sequence: TGTGCCAGCAGAGAAATAGGGACCCCATCCTACAATGAGCAGTTCTTC. Its protein product is CASREIGTPSYNEQFF.

The CDR3 bases are TGTGCCAGTAGTGCCTGGGACCACCCGGCGGAGCTGTTTTTT. It specifies CASSAWDHPAELFF. V and J are TRBV19 and TRBJ2-2, with D perhaps assigned TRBD1 or TRBD2 (5 bases each). V lost 5 bases and J lost 10, with 17 bases in between. Looked up from germline, CDR1 is LNHDA and CDR2 is SQIVND (reference sequence). The CDR3 sequence is 14 residues long.

This chain connects TRBV11-3 to TRBJ2-1; D call uncertain. Germline CDR1 reads SGHNT; CDR2 reads YENEEA. Trimming left V 5 bases short and J 6 bases short, with 17 bases between. The CDR3 sequence is 15 residues long. This chain's CDR3 is CASSTIRSPVNEQFF. CDR3 DNA: TGTGCCAGCAGCACAATCCGATCTCCCGTCAATGAGCAGTTCTTC.

Written as DNA, the CDR3 is TGTGCCAGTAGCCAGGGACATCTCGTTCCTGGCTACACCTTC. It specifies CASSQGHLVPGYTF. The chain combines TRBV19 with TRBJ1-2; possibly TRBD1 for D (6 bases). Per the germline V gene, CDR1 is LNHDA and CDR2 is SQIVND (reference sequence). The V end lost 6 bases, the J end lost 7 bases, and 18 bases lay between the germline ends. The CDR3 consists of 14 residues.

The rearrangement links TRBV10-3 to TRBJ2-3; 12 nucleotides match TRBD2. CDR3 length: 14 residues. CDR1 and CDR2 (germline): ENHRY, SYGVKD. J was trimmed by 4 bases and V by 5 bases; bases with no gene match: 1. CDR3 amino acids: CAISPSGRADTQYF. CDR3 nucleotides: TGTGCCATCAGTCCTAGCGGGAGGGCAGATACGCAGTATTTT.

The gene calls are TRBV2 and TRBJ2-1; D is possibly TRBD2 (6 bases). The CDR3 totals 14 residues. Germline CDR1 reads SNHLY; CDR2 reads FYNNEI. V was cut by 5 bases and J by 6 bases, with 14 bases left in between. CDR3 region: CASSKEIAANEQFF. The DNA of the CDR3 is TGTGCCAGCAGTAAGGAGATAGCGGCCAATGAGCAGTTCTTC.

In regard to this clone: Distinct nucleotide sequences in the sample also encode this CDR3. This sequence joins TRBV9 and TRBJ2-5; TRBD2 is a possible D gene (5 bases). Trimming removed 0 bases at V and 5 bases at J, with 5 bases between. Germline loops: CDR1 SGDLS, CDR2 YYNGEE. This CDR3 region has 12 residues. Here the CDR3 reads CASSVGGETQYF. In nucleotides, the CDR3 is TGTGCCAGCAGCGTAGGAGGGGAGACCCAGTACTTC.

This clone was seen just once. The chain carries TRBV7-9 and TRBJ2-1, with 12 positions matching TRBD2. The CDR3 has 14 amino acids. V trimming: 5 bases; J trimming: 14 bases; junction bases outside the gene matches: 10. CDR1 and CDR2 (germline): SEHNR, FQNEAQ (reference sequence). The CDR3 sequence: CASSPGLAGRRKFF. The CDR3 nucleotides are TGTGCCAGCAGCCCCGGACTAGCGGGAAGGCGAAAGTTCTTC.

This chain joins TRBV7-9 and TRBJ1-1; D uncertain. Germline CDR1 reads SEHNR; CDR2 reads FQNEAQ (reference sequence). Trimming cost V 3 bases and J 8 bases, with 13 bases left between them. The CDR3 has 13 residues. The CDR3 sequence: CASSLATVREAFF. The DNA of the CDR3 is TGTGCCAGCAGCTTGGCAACGGTCCGGGAAGCTTTCTTT.

This chain links TRBV28 with TRBJ2-1; 8 bases map to TRBD2. V lost 7 bases to trimming and J lost 9 bases; unmatched junction nucleotides: 17. The CDR3 contains 16 residues. Germline loops: CDR1 MDHEN, CDR2 SYDVKM. The CDR3 spells CASILKPGLVVAEQFF. CDR3 sequence (DNA): TGTGCCAGCATCCTCAAGCCGGGACTAGTGGTTGCTGAGCAGTTCTTC.

The chain couples TRBV27 to TRBJ2-7, with TRBD2 identical over 9 bases. V lost 3 bases, J lost 5 bases, and 8 bases stayed unmatched. The CDR3 covers 15 residues. Germline V gene data show CDR1 as MNHEY and CDR2 as SMNVEV (reference sequence). CDR3 bases: TGTGCCAGCAGTTTGCGGGAGGGCCGGGTACACGAGCAGTACTTC. It yields the protein CASSLREGRVHEQYF.

The chain joins TRBV29-1 to TRBJ2-7, with D possibly being TRBD2 (5 bases). V was clipped by 6 bases and J by 3 bases, with 9 bases between them. The CDR3 is 11 amino acids. Germline V gene lookup returns CDR1 SQVTM and CDR2 ANQGSEA. CDR3 nucleotide sequence: TGCAGCGTGGGAGAACACTACGAGCAGTACTTC. Translation: CSVGEHYEQYF.

The V gene is TRBV19, the J gene TRBJ2-1; 10 positions match TRBD2. Germline CDR1 is LNHDA and CDR2 is SQIVND (reference sequence). V was pared by 1 base and J by 0 bases, with 9 bases of the junction left unmatched. The CDR3 covers 19 residues. The CDR3 reads CASSIALGLAESSYNEQFF. In DNA form, the CDR3 reads TGTGCCAGTAGTATAGCCCTTGGACTAGCGGAGAGCTCCTACAATGAGCAGTTCTTC.

The chain recombines TRBV5-4 with TRBJ2-2, with 7 bases lining up with TRBD1. The CDR3 runs to 17 residues. V trimming: 4 bases; J trimming: 3 bases; junction bases outside the gene matches: 12. From germline, CDR1 is SGHNT and CDR2 YYREEE (reference sequence). The CDR3 reads CASSRPGGKIDTGELFF. The DNA for the CDR3 is TGTGCCAGCAGCCGCCCAGGGGGAAAAATCGACACCGGGGAGCTGTTTTTT.